Here is one TCR beta chain with its context. In the original processing: How many nucleated cells were present was estimated from reference gene primer amplification. The protocol was immunoSEQ multiplex PCR, while the TCRdb copy is restricted to in-frame clones and leaves out a portion. V, J and clone size were drawn from that table, and D and trimming were deduced from the DNA. The sample holds over 100,000 clones, around 82% seen once. This record comes from a study of blood T cell repertoires in COVID-19. About the research overall: The United States, Italy and Spain were the sources of the acute and convalescent COVID-19 samples.

Germline CDR1 and CDR2: LNHDA and SQIVND (reference sequence). This CDR3 has 14 residues. The junction had 2 bases not matched to a gene; V was cut back by 6 bases and J by 1 base. The chain employs TRBV19 and TRBJ2-3, with 9 bases aligning to TRBD2. This receptor was identified in a woman aged 50 to 60 with acute or convalescent COVID-19. Sequenced material: peripheral blood. As DNA, the CDR3 is TGTGCCAGTAGGAGGACTAGCGGCACAGATACGCAGTATTTT. The encoded protein is CASRRTSGTDTQYF.